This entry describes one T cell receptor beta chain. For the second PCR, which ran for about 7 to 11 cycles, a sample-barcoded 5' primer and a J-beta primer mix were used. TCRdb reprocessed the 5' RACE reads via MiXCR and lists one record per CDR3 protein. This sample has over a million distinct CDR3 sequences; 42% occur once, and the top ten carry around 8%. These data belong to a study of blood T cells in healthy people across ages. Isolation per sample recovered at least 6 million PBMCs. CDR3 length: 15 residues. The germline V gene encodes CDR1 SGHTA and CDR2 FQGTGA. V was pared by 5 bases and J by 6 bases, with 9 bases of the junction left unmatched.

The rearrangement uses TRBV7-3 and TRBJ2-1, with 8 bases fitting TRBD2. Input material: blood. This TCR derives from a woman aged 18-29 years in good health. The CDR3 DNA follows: TGTGCCAGCAGCCCCGCCGGGCGGGGGGCCAATGAGCAGTTCTTC. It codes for CASSPAGRGANEQFF. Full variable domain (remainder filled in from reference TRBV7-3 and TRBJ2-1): GAGVSQTPSNKVTEKGKYVELRCDPISGHTALYWYRQSLGQGPEFLIYFQGTGAADDSGLPNDRFFAVRPEGSVSTLKIQRTERGDSAVYLCASSPAGRGANEQFFGPGTRLTVL.